Listed below are T cell receptor beta chains from one sample, sequenced in a study of cytomegalovirus exposure and HLA in healthy donors. The assay was immunoSEQ multiplex PCR, and TCRdb's table has in-frame clones only and misses some. The repertoire has more than 100,000 clones, roughly 15% of them found once; the top ten carry 1.5% to 2%. The sample was PBMCs. The receptors were gathered from a woman aged 18-35 years in good health and CMV-seronegative. CDR3s include the opening cysteine and the closing phenylalanine or tryptophan.

14	TRBV30	TRBJ1-4	CAWRPGATNEKLFF
15	TRBV18	TRBJ2-7	CASSPSGTPAYEQYF
15	TRBV6-1	TRBJ2-7	CASTPPGTIIYEQYF
16	TRBV9	TRBJ2-5	CASSVGGLNSQETQYF
14	TRBV9	TRBJ2-5	CASSVTSDQETQYF
14	TRBV6-1	TRBJ2-7	CASSEGQASYEQYF
11	TRBV19	TRBJ2-7	CATGTSLKQYF
13	TRBV9	TRBJ2-1	CASSAGGYNEQFF
13	TRBV7-9	TRBJ2-7	CASSPTGRYEQYF
15	TRBV4-1	TRBJ2-7	CASSQEQERAYEQYF
15	TRBV5-1	TRBJ1-1	CASSFQRQGGDEAFF
15	TRBV15	TRBJ2-7	CATSRVRPGGGEQYF
11	TRBV2	TRBJ2-7	CASRLASEQYF
16	TRBV5-4	TRBJ2-6	CASRGQALPGANVLTF
14	TRBV5-1	TRBJ1-1	CASKRTTGNTEAFF
14	TRBV10-3	TRBJ1-2	CAISDILKNYGYTF
17	TRBV7-8	TRBJ2-7	CASSDPSGLAVSYEQYF
13	TRBV6-5	TRBJ1-2	CASSTRDTYGYTF
16	TRBV5-1	TRBJ2-2	CASSLGQGSGTGELFF
17	TRBV7-8	TRBJ1-5	CASSPRGGQGPNQPQHF
16	TRBV28	TRBJ2-7	CASSRAAGQGVGEQYF
16	TRBV5-4	TRBJ2-7	CASSTGLAGGPREQYF
17	TRBV9	TRBJ1-3	CASSGTGQGVSGNTIYF
16	TRBV30	TRBJ2-7	CAWSVGGRGRSDEQYF
15	TRBV28	TRBJ1-4	CASSLWQGANEKLFF
15	TRBV4-3	TRBJ1-2	CASSQDRSSLVGYTF
12	TRBV7-9	TRBJ2-7	CASSLGQDEQYF
17	TRBV7-9	TRBJ1-3	CASSLVQGTSSGNTIYF
16	TRBV6-5	TRBJ2-2	CASSYRRLAGDGELFF